These T cell receptor beta chains were read from a single sample in a study of blood T cell repertoires in COVID-19. The data were produced by immunoSEQ multiplex PCR, yet TCRdb's version contains in-frame clones alone and is incomplete. The sample has about 250,000 clones; 75% to 90% are singletons. Sequenced sample: peripheral blood. The receptors were sampled from a woman aged 40 to 49 who had recovered from COVID-19. CDR3s leave out the opening cysteine and the closing phenylalanine or tryptophan. Each record gives: V gene, J gene, CDR3 protein.

TRBV6-6	TRBJ2-1	ASSGSGTMGLAGRNNEQF
TRBV27	TRBJ2-2	ASSPRLLAGGPGTGELF
TRBV15	TRBJ2-5	ATSNRDQETQY
TRBV9	TRBJ2-7	ASSVEGSYEQY
TRBV28	TRBJ2-2	ASSLWRLAGGPGELF
TRBV7-2	TRBJ2-2	ASSPLGLAGVGELF
TRBV10-3	TRBJ2-3	AISREGTDTQY
TRBV6-5	TRBJ2-7	ASRVAGGRYEQY
TRBV7-3	TRBJ1-1	ASSLTREDMNTEAF
TRBV9	TRBJ2-2	ASTRGGGGGGELF
TRBV7-2	TRBJ1-4	ASSSPTGTPPGEKLF
TRBV30	TRBJ1-1	AWSVDIHTEAF
TRBV20-1	TRBJ2-1	SAAIGDEQF
TRBV5-8	TRBJ1-3	ASSLAQASDSGNTIY
TRBV15	TRBJ2-1	ATSRISGSSDEQF
TRBV27	TRBJ2-5	ASRQHRGTGQETQY
TRBV28	TRBJ1-5	ASSRGGAIGQPQH
TRBV5-1	TRBJ2-3	ASSPLAGERDTQY
TRBV6-5	TRBJ1-2	ASSTDRVGGYT
TRBV29-1	TRBJ1-3	SVEDQRAGNTIY
TRBV11-3	TRBJ1-1	ASSLTGENQAF
TRBV28	TRBJ2-7	ASSGLAGGLTYEQY
TRBV12-3/TRBV12-4	TRBJ2-7	ASGTSLLYEQY
TRBV6-5	TRBJ2-5	ASSYSAAQETQY
TRBV5-1	TRBJ1-1	ASSTGTANTEAF
TRBV28	TRBJ1-4	ASSFTGISLNEKLF
TRBV6-5	TRBJ2-3	ASSYSVSRSTDTQY
TRBV5-1	TRBJ2-7	ASSLDLGQNWEQY
TRBV18	TRBJ1-2	ASSPREVPHGYT